The clone carrying this TCR beta chain was detected once. The method was immunoSEQ multiplex PCR; TCRdb's version includes in-frame clones alone and lacks a portion of them. This sample has about 40,000 clones; roughly 90% occur once, and the top ten carry roughly 4.8%. This specimen belongs to a study of T cell changes during pregnancy in multiple sclerosis. From germline, CDR1 is SQVTM and CDR2 ANQGSEA. This CDR3 region has 13 residues. V gave up 4 bases and J gave up 2 bases, with 11 bases separating them. Sequencing was performed on peripheral blood, taken in the second trimester of pregnancy. The chain employs TRBV29-1 and TRBJ1-2; D uncertain. This receptor was taken from a female donor in good health, enrolled as a control in a pregnancy study. The CDR3 bases are TGCAGCGTTGTCTCCGGCGGCAACTATGGCTACACCTTC. Its translation: CSVVSGGNYGYTF.